A selection of T cell receptor beta chains follows, all from one sample in a study of beta chain features in type 1 diabetes. Data came from immunoSEQ multiplex PCR; TCRdb stores just in-frame clones and leaves some out. The table records approximately 380,000 clones, roughly 15% of them present only once. The sample was naive CD4+ T cells from blood. These receptors were taken from a woman aged 18 to 35 in good health. Each CDR3 is given with its conserved first and last residue. Each record gives: V gene, clone size, D gene, CDR3 length, J gene, CDR3 protein, CDR3 DNA. D genes are given only for firm matches. Clone sizes are given selectively: once, few, many, or a class where the clone is expanded.

v_gene: TRBV30; abundance: -; d_gene: TRBD1; len: 15; j_gene: TRBJ1-5; CDR3aa: CAWSPGQGNHQPQHF; CDR3nt: TGTGCCTGGAGTCCCGGACAGGGGAACCATCAGCCCCAGCATTTT
v_gene: TRBV29-1; abundance: -; d_gene: TRBD1; len: 13; j_gene: TRBJ1-1; CDR3aa: CSVDRQGRTEAFF; CDR3nt: TGCAGCGTTGATAGACAGGGGCGGACTGAAGCTTTCTTT
v_gene: TRBV13; abundance: -; d_gene: -; len: 17; j_gene: TRBJ2-1; CDR3aa: CASSILSGVTSYNEQFF; CDR3nt: TGTGCCAGCAGCATACTATCCGGGGTCACATCCTACAATGAGCAGTTCTTC
v_gene: TRBV5-4; abundance: -; d_gene: -; len: 12; j_gene: TRBJ2-5; CDR3aa: CASSWAQETQYF; CDR3nt: TGTGCCAGCAGCTGGGCCCAAGAGACCCAGTACTTC
v_gene: TRBV30; abundance: few; d_gene: TRBD2; len: 15; j_gene: TRBJ2-4; CDR3aa: CAWIPGGMTKNIQYF; CDR3nt: TGTGCCTGGATCCCCGGGGGGATGACCAAAAACATTCAGTACTTC
v_gene: TRBV2; abundance: -; d_gene: -; len: 15; j_gene: TRBJ2-2; CDR3aa: CASSATGSYAGELFF; CDR3nt: TGTGCCAGCAGTGCCACAGGGTCTTACGCCGGGGAGCTGTTTTTT
v_gene: TRBV9; abundance: -; d_gene: -; len: 15; j_gene: TRBJ1-1; CDR3aa: CASSVSGLGNTEAFF; CDR3nt: TGTGCCAGCAGCGTATCAGGGTTGGGGAACACTGAAGCTTTCTTT
v_gene: TRBV28; abundance: -; d_gene: -; len: 15; j_gene: TRBJ2-7; CDR3aa: CASSPPPTGLYEQYF; CDR3nt: TGTGCCAGCAGTCCTCCACCGACGGGACTTTACGAGCAGTACTTC
v_gene: TRBV9; abundance: few; d_gene: -; len: 16; j_gene: TRBJ2-2; CDR3aa: CASSVVSAGNTGELFF; CDR3nt: TGTGCCAGCAGCGTAGTGTCAGCGGGTAACACCGGGGAGCTGTTTTTT
v_gene: TRBV5-4; abundance: few; d_gene: TRBD1; len: 13; j_gene: TRBJ2-1; CDR3aa: CASKGTADNEQFF; CDR3nt: TGTGCCAGCAAAGGGACAGCTGACAATGAGCAGTTCTTC
v_gene: TRBV5-4; abundance: -; d_gene: TRBD2; len: 15; j_gene: TRBJ2-7; CDR3aa: CASSLTSGGRYEQYF; CDR3nt: TGTGCCAGCAGCTTGACTAGCGGGGGGAGATACGAGCAGTACTTC
v_gene: TRBV2; abundance: -; d_gene: -; len: 14; j_gene: TRBJ2-7; CDR3aa: CASTTDSPPIEQYF; CDR3nt: TGTGCCAGCACTACCGACAGCCCTCCTATTGAGCAGTACTTC
v_gene: TRBV5-1; abundance: -; d_gene: -; len: 16; j_gene: TRBJ2-6; CDR3aa: CASSSITGTGANVLTF; CDR3nt: TGCGCCAGCAGCTCAATTACAGGGACTGGGGCCAACGTCCTGACTTTC
v_gene: TRBV28; abundance: -; d_gene: TRBD1; len: 14; j_gene: TRBJ2-7; CDR3aa: CASRDTGGSYEQYF; CDR3nt: TGTGCCAGCAGAGACACAGGGGGCAGCTACGAGCAGTACTTC
v_gene: TRBV13; abundance: few; d_gene: TRBD1; len: 14; j_gene: TRBJ2-7; CDR3aa: CASSPRGRPYEQYF; CDR3nt: TGTGCCAGCAGCCCCAGGGGGCGGCCCTACGAGCAGTACTTC
v_gene: TRBV11-3; abundance: few; d_gene: -; len: 13; j_gene: TRBJ2-1; CDR3aa: CASSLASVYEQFF; CDR3nt: TGTGCCAGCAGCTTAGCTAGCGTTTATGAGCAGTTCTTC
v_gene: TRBV2; abundance: few; d_gene: TRBD2; len: 15; j_gene: TRBJ2-5; CDR3aa: CASTQEGSGRETQYF; CDR3nt: TGTGCCAGCACTCAGGAAGGCAGCGGGAGAGAGACCCAGTACTTC
v_gene: TRBV30; abundance: few; d_gene: -; len: 12; j_gene: TRBJ1-2; CDR3aa: CAWRHYRDGYTF; CDR3nt: TGTGCCTGGAGACACTACAGGGATGGCTACACCTTC
v_gene: TRBV5-4; abundance: -; d_gene: TRBD1; len: 15; j_gene: TRBJ2-5; CDR3aa: CASTLRDRDQETQYF; CDR3nt: TGTGCCAGCACTCTAAGGGACAGGGACCAAGAGACCCAGTACTTC
v_gene: TRBV5-1; abundance: -; d_gene: TRBD1; len: 14; j_gene: TRBJ1-2; CDR3aa: CASSFTGGHYGYTF; CDR3nt: TGCGCCAGCAGCTTTACAGGGGGCCACTATGGCTACACCTTC
v_gene: TRBV9; abundance: -; d_gene: -; len: 14; j_gene: TRBJ2-1; CDR3aa: CASSYRGDANEQFF; CDR3nt: TGTGCCAGCAGCTACCGGGGAGACGCCAATGAGCAGTTCTTC
v_gene: TRBV7-2; abundance: -; d_gene: -; len: 13; j_gene: TRBJ2-3; CDR3aa: CATSSAPPDTQYF; CDR3nt: TGTGCCACCTCTAGCGCCCCTCCAGATACGCAGTATTTT
v_gene: TRBV30; abundance: few; d_gene: TRBD1; len: 14; j_gene: TRBJ1-1; CDR3aa: CAWSVLRTGTEAFF; CDR3nt: TGTGCCTGGAGTGTACTGAGGACAGGGACTGAAGCTTTCTTT
v_gene: TRBV29-1; abundance: -; d_gene: -; len: 13; j_gene: TRBJ1-5; CDR3aa: CSVGQNSNQPQHF; CDR3nt: TGCAGCGTTGGACAGAATAGCAATCAGCCCCAGCATTTT
v_gene: TRBV7-2; abundance: -; d_gene: -; len: 13; j_gene: TRBJ1-2; CDR3aa: CASSLRGGIGYTF; CDR3nt: TGTGCCAGCAGCTTAAGGGGGGGGATTGGCTACACCTTC
v_gene: TRBV7-6; abundance: -; d_gene: -; len: 18; j_gene: TRBJ2-1; CDR3aa: CASSLQSGSGYPYNEQFF; CDR3nt: TGTGCCAGCAGCTTACAATCGGGTAGCGGATACCCCTACAATGAGCAGTTCTTC
v_gene: TRBV28; abundance: -; d_gene: -; len: 12; j_gene: TRBJ1-3; CDR3aa: CASSPGRNTIYF; CDR3nt: TGTGCCAGCAGTCCAGGGAGAAACACCATATATTTT
v_gene: TRBV2; abundance: -; d_gene: TRBD1; len: 14; j_gene: TRBJ1-5; CDR3aa: CASRQGQGSQPQHF; CDR3nt: TGTGCCAGCAGACAGGGACAGGGGAGTCAGCCCCAGCATTTT
v_gene: TRBV29-1; abundance: few; d_gene: -; len: 12; j_gene: TRBJ2-1; CDR3aa: CSVEAQGDEQFF; CDR3nt: TGCAGCGTTGAGGCACAGGGTGATGAGCAGTTCTTC
v_gene: TRBV6-5; abundance: few; d_gene: TRBD1; len: 15; j_gene: TRBJ1-5; CDR3aa: CASRRTGKGNQPQHF; CDR3nt: TGTGCCAGCAGGCGGACAGGGAAAGGCAATCAGCCCCAGCATTTT
v_gene: TRBV6-6; abundance: -; d_gene: -; len: 13; j_gene: TRBJ2-3; CDR3aa: CASSYSGPDTQYF; CDR3nt: TGTGCCAGCAGTTACTCGGGGCCAGATACGCAGTATTTT
v_gene: TRBV30; abundance: -; d_gene: TRBD2; len: 12; j_gene: TRBJ2-1; CDR3aa: CAWAGGPGEQFF; CDR3nt: TGTGCCTGGGCGGGAGGGCCAGGTGAGCAGTTCTTC
v_gene: TRBV5-4; abundance: -; d_gene: -; len: 14; j_gene: TRBJ2-7; CDR3aa: CASSSPGTSYEQYF; CDR3nt: TGTGCCAGCAGCTCGCCAGGGACTTCGTACGAGCAGTACTTC
v_gene: TRBV7-9; abundance: -; d_gene: -; len: 18; j_gene: TRBJ2-6; CDR3aa: CASSLGTPDRSGANVLTF; CDR3nt: TGTGCCAGCAGCTTGGGGACACCCGATAGATCTGGGGCCAACGTCCTGACTTTC
v_gene: TRBV11-2; abundance: few; d_gene: TRBD2; len: 17; j_gene: TRBJ2-5; CDR3aa: CASTRMSGRFVGETQYF; CDR3nt: TGTGCCAGCACGAGGATGAGCGGGAGATTCGTAGGAGAGACCCAGTACTTC
v_gene: TRBV4-2; abundance: few; d_gene: -; len: 19; j_gene: TRBJ2-1; CDR3aa: CASSQVGVGGHPLDNEQFF; CDR3nt: TGTGCCAGCAGCCAAGTGGGGGTTGGAGGGCATCCGCTAGACAATGAGCAGTTCTTC
v_gene: TRBV10-3; abundance: -; d_gene: -; len: 12; j_gene: TRBJ1-1; CDR3aa: CAIRRGGAEAFF; CDR3nt: TGTGCCATCAGACGAGGAGGGGCTGAAGCTTTCTTT
v_gene: TRBV19; abundance: few; d_gene: -; len: 14; j_gene: TRBJ2-2; CDR3aa: CASSPLGTSGELFF; CDR3nt: TGTGCCAGTAGCCCCCTTGGGACATCCGGGGAGCTGTTTTTT
v_gene: TRBV5-4; abundance: -; d_gene: TRBD1; len: 14; j_gene: TRBJ2-5; CDR3aa: CASSSQGAGETQYF; CDR3nt: TGTGCCAGCAGCTCGCAGGGGGCAGGAGAGACCCAGTACTTC
v_gene: TRBV20-1; abundance: -; d_gene: -; len: 11; j_gene: TRBJ2-7; CDR3aa: CSAITGYEQYF; CDR3nt: TGCAGTGCTATCACAGGGTACGAGCAGTACTTC
v_gene: TRBV18; abundance: -; d_gene: TRBD1; len: 14; j_gene: TRBJ2-1; CDR3aa: CASSIRDRGNEQFF; CDR3nt: TGTGCCAGCTCAATCCGGGACAGAGGCAATGAGCAGTTCTTC
v_gene: TRBV28; abundance: few; d_gene: -; len: 13; j_gene: TRBJ2-7; CDR3aa: CASRKTGSYEQYF; CDR3nt: TGTGCCAGCAGAAAAACAGGTTCCTACGAGCAGTACTTC
v_gene: TRBV5-1; abundance: -; d_gene: -; len: 12; j_gene: TRBJ2-1; CDR3aa: CASALSYNEQFF; CDR3nt: TGCGCCAGCGCGTTGTCCTACAATGAGCAGTTCTTC
v_gene: TRBV30; abundance: -; d_gene: -; len: 14; j_gene: TRBJ1-5; CDR3aa: CAWSVRGGGQPQHF; CDR3nt: TGTGCCTGGAGTGTAAGGGGGGGCGGACAGCCCCAGCATTTT
v_gene: TRBV7-2; abundance: -; d_gene: -; len: 13; j_gene: TRBJ2-3; CDR3aa: CASGGAGTDTQYF; CDR3nt: TGTGCCAGTGGGGGGGCGGGGACAGATACGCAGTATTTT
v_gene: TRBV19; abundance: -; d_gene: -; len: 14; j_gene: TRBJ1-5; CDR3aa: CASSGLNYGQPQHF; CDR3nt: TGTGCCAGTAGTGGGCTCAATTACGGTCAGCCCCAGCATTTT
v_gene: TRBV7-9; abundance: -; d_gene: -; len: 15; j_gene: TRBJ2-5; CDR3aa: CASSLAIDLLKTQYF; CDR3nt: TGTGCCAGCAGCTTAGCGATCGACTTGTTGAAGACCCAGTACTTC